The TCR beta chain under discussion was sequenced for a study of T cell clonality in common variable immunodeficiency. Study-level results: Fewer deletions and N-nucleotide insertions were reportedly seen in common variable immunodeficiency TCR beta sequences.

This clone was observed a few times. Its antigen is undetermined. The CDR3 end falls 3 residues outside the read, so it is completed with the germline J gene. CDR3 length: 16 residues. V was clipped by 5 bases and J by 3 bases, with 16 bases between them. In germline, CDR1 is LNHDA, CDR2 SQIVND (reference sequence). The assay was immunoSEQ multiplex PCR, and TCRdb's table has in-frame clones only and misses some. The sample was found to contain some 10,000 clones, and every one recurs. This TCR derives from a human donor with common variable immunodeficiency. Sample: peripheral blood mononuclear cells. The chain recombines TRBV19 with TRBJ2-2; TRBD1 might be the D (6 bases). The sequenced CDR3 bases are TGTGCCAGTAGTCTACGGCTAACAGGGTACACCGGGGAG. Translating it yields CASSLRLTGYTGE. Given in full, the CDR3 is CASSLRLTGYTGELFF. Full variable domain (outside the CDR3, taken from reference TRBV19 and TRBJ2-2): DGGITQSPKYLFRKEGQNVTLSCEQNLNHDAMYWYRQDPGQGLRLIYYSQIVNDFQKGDIAEGYSVSREKKESFPLTVTSAQKNPTAFYLCASSLRLTGYTGELFFGEGSRLTVL.